These 23 T cell receptor beta chains were sequenced from one sample in a study of T cells in localized non-small cell lung cancer. Generated by immunoSEQ multiplex PCR, the TCRdb table keeps only in-frame clones and is missing some. The sample lists 30,000 or so clones, roughly 86% occurring once. Material: peripheral blood mononuclear cells, obtained before any cancer treatment. These receptor sequences come from a woman aged 35 to 75 with stage III lung adenocarcinoma.

This chain connects TRBV27 to TRBJ2-1; 7 bases match TRBD2. V dropped 3 bases and J dropped 8; count of bases not matched to a gene: 13. The CDR3 length is 16 residues. CDR1 MNHEY and CDR2 SMNVEV come from the germline V gene (reference sequence). The DNA of the CDR3 is TGTGCCAGCAGTTTGGGGCCGCCGCGGGAGAGCTATGAGCAGTTCTTC. This sequence encodes CASSLGPPRESYEQFF.

The chain carries TRBV30 and TRBJ1-1; a weak D match, TRBD1 (5 bases). CDR3 length: 13 amino acids. Deletions cut 3 bases from V and 1 base from J, with 9 bases between. The germline V gene has CDR1 GTSNPN and CDR2 SVGIG (reference sequence). CDR3 sequence reads: CAWRIRGNTEAFF. CDR3 sequence (DNA): TGTGCCTGGAGGATTAGGGGGAACACTGAAGCTTTCTTT.

V is TRBV19 and J is TRBJ1-2; 7 nucleotides line up with TRBD1. CDR3 length: 15 residues. J lost 0 bases, V lost 4 bases, and 5 bases had no gene match. CDR1 is LNHDA and CDR2 is SQIVND in the germline V gene (reference sequence). CDR3 sequence (DNA): TGTGCCAGTAGTAACCGGGACAGCTCTAACTATGGCTACACCTTC. This codes for CASSNRDSSNYGYTF.

The genes are TRBV12-5 and TRBJ2-5; the D is unclear. The germline V gene encodes CDR1 LGHNT and CDR2 FRNRAP. There are 13 residues in the CDR3. V shed 0 bases and J shed 3 bases, with 5 bases lying between them. CDR3 coding DNA: TGTGCTAGTGGTTTGGTAGGAGAAGAGACCCAGTACTTC. Residues: CASGLVGEETQYF. Complete variable domain (other parts from reference TRBV12-5 and TRBJ2-5): DARVTQTPRHKVTEMGQEVTMRCQPILGHNTVFWYRQTMMQGLELLAYFRNRAPLDDSGMPKDRFSAEMPDATLATLKIQPSEPRDSAVYFCASGLVGEETQYFGPGTRLLVL.

The genes are TRBV2 and TRBJ2-3, with unresolved D. The CDR3 sequence is 13 residues long. Germline values: CDR1 SNHLY, CDR2 FYNNEI. Trimming took off 5 bases at V and 0 bases at J, with 6 bases between the two ends. The CDR3 DNA is TGTGCCAGCAGTCCCGGAAGCACAGATACGCAGTATTTT. Protein product: CASSPGSTDTQYF.

The chain recombines TRBV5-1 with TRBJ1-6; a weak D match, TRBD1 (5 bases). V was clipped by 0 bases and J by 7 bases, with 20 bases between them. This CDR3 has 18 amino acids. CDR1 SGHRS and CDR2 YFSETQ come from the germline V gene. Here the CDR3 DNA reads TGCGCCAGCAGCTTGGCCATCAGGGCTGGGATGGCGAATTCACCCCTCCACTTT. Encoded protein: CASSLAIRAGMANSPLHF.

V usage is TRBV7-2 and J usage is TRBJ2-1, with 11 bases that match TRBD2. V lost 0 bases to trimming and J lost 7 bases; unmatched junction nucleotides: 8. The CDR3 is 17 residues long. CDR1 is SGHTA, CDR2 FQGNSA, per germline. The CDR3 reads CASSLAFVLAGVNEQFF. The DNA for the CDR3 is TGTGCCAGCAGCTTAGCTTTCGTACTAGCGGGAGTTAATGAGCAGTTCTTC.

By sample fraction, this clone is large. The V call is TRBV18, the J call TRBJ1-2, with no clear D. Deletions cut 2 bases from V and 4 bases from J, with 8 bases between. The CDR3 spans 13 residues. Germline V lookup: CDR1 KGHSH, CDR2 LQKENI. CDR3: CASSPVTVYGYTF. CDR3 bases: TGTGCCAGCTCACCAGTTACCGTCTATGGCTACACCTTC.

The V call is TRBV19, the J call TRBJ2-7; no reliable D call. Looked up from germline, CDR1 is LNHDA and CDR2 is SQIVND (reference sequence). The CDR3 extends over 14 amino acids. Trimming removed 2 bases from V and 2 bases from J, with 10 bases in between. Here the CDR3 reads CASSISDSTYEQYF. The CDR3 coding sequence is TGTGCCAGTAGTATATCCGATTCCACCTACGAGCAGTACTTC.

Here the CDR3 DNA reads TGTGCCAGTACCCCGGTGGGGGGGAAATTCTCCGGGGAGCTGTTTTTT. It is translated as CASTPVGGKFSGELFF. The chain joins TRBV19 to TRBJ2-2, with TRBD2 matching 7 bases. CDR3 length equals 16 residues. Germline V gene data show CDR1 as LNHDA and CDR2 as SQIVND (reference sequence). The J segment lost 6 bases and the V segment lost 7 bases, leaving 14 bases of the junction unmatched.

CDR3 region: CASSMRRGGETQYF. The DNA of the CDR3 is TGTGCCAGTAGTATGAGGCGGGGGGGAGAGACCCAGTACTTC. The chain combines TRBV19 with TRBJ2-5; the match to TRBD2 covers 9 bases. Germline V lookup: CDR1 LNHDA, CDR2 SQIVND (reference sequence). The CDR3 is made up of 14 amino acids. Unmatched junction bases numbered 3, after V lost 3 bases and J lost 4 bases.

The chain recombines TRBV7-2 with TRBJ2-6; no reliable D call. Germline CDR1 reads SGHTA; CDR2 reads FQGNSA. The CDR3 has 19 residues. The V gene lost 0 bases and the J gene lost 0 bases, with 15 bases spanning the gap. DNA of the CDR3: TGTGCCAGCAGCTTAGCATTGACCGCTTATAGCTCTGGGGCCAACGTCCTGACTTTC. It translates to CASSLALTAYSSGANVLTF.

The chain uses TRBV7-8 and TRBJ1-4, with 8 bases aligning to TRBD1. V gave up 5 bases and J gave up 8 bases; unmatched junction bases: 7. Germline CDR1 is SGHVS and CDR2 is FQNEAQ. The CDR3 contains 14 residues. The CDR3: CASSRRTGYEKLFF. CDR3 nucleotide sequence: TGTGCCAGCAGCCGACGGACAGGGTACGAAAAACTGTTTTTT.

The CDR3 protein is CASSLEVSGQAQTQYF. CDR3 nucleotides: TGTGCCAGCAGCTTAGAAGTGTCGGGACAGGCACAGACCCAGTACTTC. This chain connects TRBV7-6 to TRBJ2-5; TRBD1 matches 8 bases. The germline gives CDR1 SGHVS, CDR2 FNYEAQ. The length of the CDR3 is 16 residues. Unmatched junction bases numbered 10, after V lost 1 base and J lost 6 bases.

The gene calls are TRBV6-1 and TRBJ1-1; unclear D gene. Trimming removed 2 bases from V and 4 bases from J, with 8 bases in between. The CDR3 sequence is 13 residues long. In germline, CDR1 is MNHNS, CDR2 SASEGT. As DNA, the CDR3 is TGTGCCAGCAGTGAATATAGCGGCACTGAAGCTTTCTTT. Protein sequence: CASSEYSGTEAFF.

This chain uses TRBV7-9 with TRBJ1-1, with D possibly being TRBD1 (5 bases). The CDR3 covers 15 residues. V was shortened by 3 bases and J by 2 bases, with 13 bases between the two germline ends. The germline V gene encodes CDR1 SEHNR and CDR2 FQNEAQ (reference sequence). For the CDR3, the DNA is TGTGCCAGCAGCTTGGCTCAGGGAATCAACACTGAAGCTTTCTTT. It encodes CASSLAQGINTEAFF.

The V gene is TRBV7-9, the J gene TRBJ2-2; TRBD2 matches at 13 bases. Trimming at V came to 4 bases and at J to 0 bases, leaving 8 bases not matched to a gene. Germline V gives CDR1 SEHNR, CDR2 FQNEAQ (reference sequence). This CDR3 contains 19 residues. CDR3 in amino acids: CASSSVSGTSGANTGELFF. CDR3 DNA sequence: TGTGCCAGCAGCTCCGTTTCCGGGACTAGCGGGGCGAACACCGGGGAGCTGTTTTTT.

This clone was counted a few times. The chain carries TRBV19 and TRBJ2-7; D possibly uses TRBD1 or TRBD2 (5 bases each). V dropped 8 bases and J dropped 6 bases, with 20 bases sitting between them. Germline CDR1 LNHDA, CDR2 SQIVND (reference sequence). This CDR3 spans 14 amino acids. CDR3 loop: CASSSGTRTREQYF. In DNA, the CDR3 is TGTGCCAGTTCATCAGGGACGAGGACTCGCGAGCAGTACTTC. Together with reference TRBV19 and TRBJ2-7, the CDR3 gives the full variable domain: DGGITQSPKYLFRKEGQNVTLSCEQNLNHDAMYWYRQDPGQGLRLIYYSQIVNDFQKGDIAEGYSVSREKKESFPLTVTSAQKNPTAFYLCASSSGTRTREQYFGPGTRLTVT.

V usage is TRBV30 and J usage is TRBJ1-1; D gene unclear. Trimming removed 4 bases from V and 0 bases from J, with 15 bases in between. There are 15 residues in the CDR3. The germline V gene encodes CDR1 GTSNPN and CDR2 SVGIG (reference sequence). DNA for the CDR3: TGTGCCTGGATGCCGAGTAGCCAGCTGAACACTGAAGCTTTCTTT. Translated: CAWMPSSQLNTEAFF.

The genes are TRBV7-9 and TRBJ2-1, with 9 bases that match TRBD2. The J segment lost 4 bases and the V segment lost 3 bases, leaving 7 bases of the junction unmatched. Germline CDR1 is SEHNR and CDR2 is FQNEAQ (reference sequence). The CDR3 covers 16 residues. The CDR3 is CASSLGLAGNYNEQFF. CDR3 sequence (DNA): TGTGCCAGCAGCTTGGGTCTAGCGGGGAATTACAATGAGCAGTTCTTC.

The rearrangement uses TRBV30 and TRBJ2-3, with D hard to call. The CDR3 spans 13 residues. Germline V gives CDR1 GTSNPN, CDR2 SVGIG (reference sequence). The ends were cut back, 5 bases at V and 0 bases at J, with 9 bases in the middle. The CDR3 region is CAWGSPSTDTQYF. In nucleotides, the CDR3 is TGTGCCTGGGGCTCCCCTAGCACAGATACGCAGTATTTT.

V is TRBV19 and J is TRBJ1-4, with unresolved D. From germline, CDR1 is LNHDA and CDR2 SQIVND (reference sequence). The CDR3 length is 12 residues. Deletions cut 9 bases from V and 4 bases from J, with 9 bases between. The CDR3: CASRRINEKLFF. The CDR3, as DNA: TGTGCCAGCAGGCGAATTAATGAAAAACTGTTTTTT.

This chain connects TRBV28 to TRBJ1-5; maybe TRBD1 (5 bases). V lost 3 bases and J lost 6, with 12 bases in between. Germline values: CDR1 MDHEN, CDR2 SYDVKM. CDR3 length equals 14 residues. CDR3 amino acids: CASSLGGSGQPQHF. DNA for the CDR3: TGTGCCAGCAGTTTGGGGGGTTCGGGTCAGCCCCAGCATTTT.